The 8 T cell receptor beta chains listed next were all sequenced from one sample in a study of shared clonotypes between healthy human individuals. Repertoires were generated with immunoSEQ multiplex PCR, while TCRdb's copy carries only in-frame clones and drops some. The sample contains 2 million to 2.5 million clones, roughly 90% of which appear only once. Sequencing used naive CD4+ T cells from PBMCs. This sample's subset: CD45RA+ positively selected. All receptors come from a man younger than 30 in good health. Some clones in this sample may be carry-over from other donors' samples.

This clone has only one observation. This chain joins TRBV6-1 and TRBJ2-1, with D hard to call. V lost 5 bases and J lost 6, with 11 bases in between. The CDR3 loop spans 13 amino acids. From germline, CDR1 is MNHNS and CDR2 SASEGT. The CDR3 spells CASSQTNSNEQFF. The CDR3 DNA sequence: TGTGCCAGCAGTCAAACCAACAGCAATGAGCAGTTCTTC.

The chain uses TRBV4-3 and TRBJ1-3, with D tentatively TRBD1 (5 bases). V dropped 1 base and J dropped 3 bases, with 13 bases sitting between them. Looked up from germline, CDR1 is LGHNA and CDR2 is YSLEER. The CDR3 is 16 residues long. The CDR3 loop reads CASSQVRPGSGNTIYF. The CDR3 DNA is TGCGCCAGCAGCCAAGTTCGCCCAGGGAGTGGAAACACCATATATTTT.

V usage is TRBV29-1 and J usage is TRBJ2-7, with D uncertain. Trimming removed 2 bases from V and 7 bases from J, with 9 bases in between. In germline, CDR1 is SQVTM, CDR2 ANQGSEA. The CDR3 spans 11 residues. CDR3: CSVELGWEQYF. CDR3 DNA sequence: TGCAGCGTTGAACTTGGCTGGGAGCAGTACTTC.

The rearrangement links TRBV28 to TRBJ2-3; D possibly corresponds to TRBD1 (6 bases). Germline V CDR1 and CDR2: MDHEN, SYDVKM. The CDR3 is made up of 16 amino acids. The V end was cut by 2 bases, the J end by 3 bases, with 15 bases between. The CDR3 loop reads CASSLGAGVWTDTQYF. The CDR3 DNA reads TGTGCCAGCAGTTTAGGGGCAGGGGTATGGACAGATACGCAGTATTTT.

This rearrangement joins TRBV5-1 to TRBJ1-1; D may be TRBD1 (5 bases). CDR3 size: 17 residues. Trimming pared 0 bases from V and 5 bases from J, leaving 20 bases between. CDR1 is SGHRS and CDR2 is YFSETQ in the germline V gene. Written as DNA, the CDR3 is TGCGCCAGCAGCTTGGGAGATATGGGGGTAAGGTCGACTGAAGCTTTCTTT. The encoded protein is CASSLGDMGVRSTEAFF. Full variable domain (remainder filled in from reference TRBV5-1 and TRBJ1-1): KAGVTQTPRYLIKTRGQQVTLSCSPISGHRSVSWYQQTPGQGLQFLFEYFSETQRNKGNFPGRFSGRQFSNSRSEMNVSTLELGDSALYLCASSLGDMGVRSTEAFFGQGTRLTVV.

CDR3: CASSPGDRDSYEQYF. The CDR3 nucleotides are TGTGCCAGCAGCCCAGGGGACAGGGACTCCTACGAGCAGTACTTC. The genes are TRBV7-2 and TRBJ2-7, with 9 bases matching TRBD1. V lost 5 bases to trimming and J lost 0 bases; unmatched junction nucleotides: 5. The CDR3 consists of 15 residues. Per germline, CDR1 SGHTA and CDR2 FQGNSA.

The chain has TRBV6-5 and TRBJ2-5; 8 bases line up with TRBD2. V lost 7 bases to trimming and J lost 5 bases; unmatched junction nucleotides: 9. The CDR3 loop spans 14 amino acids. Germline V gene sequence: CDR1 MNHEY, CDR2 SVGAGI. The CDR3: CASNPGTRGETQYF. The CDR3 DNA reads as TGTGCCAGCAATCCCGGGACTAGGGGTGAGACCCAGTACTTC.

This clone has more than one count but fewer than ten. This chain links TRBV10-3 with TRBJ1-5; D gene unclear. The germline V gene encodes CDR1 ENHRY and CDR2 SYGVKD. The CDR3 covers 13 residues. V was clipped by 8 bases and J by 7 bases, with 15 bases between them. CDR3 protein: CAIGGEGWQPQHF. In DNA, the CDR3 is TGTGCCATCGGTGGTGAAGGGTGGCAGCCCCAGCATTTT.